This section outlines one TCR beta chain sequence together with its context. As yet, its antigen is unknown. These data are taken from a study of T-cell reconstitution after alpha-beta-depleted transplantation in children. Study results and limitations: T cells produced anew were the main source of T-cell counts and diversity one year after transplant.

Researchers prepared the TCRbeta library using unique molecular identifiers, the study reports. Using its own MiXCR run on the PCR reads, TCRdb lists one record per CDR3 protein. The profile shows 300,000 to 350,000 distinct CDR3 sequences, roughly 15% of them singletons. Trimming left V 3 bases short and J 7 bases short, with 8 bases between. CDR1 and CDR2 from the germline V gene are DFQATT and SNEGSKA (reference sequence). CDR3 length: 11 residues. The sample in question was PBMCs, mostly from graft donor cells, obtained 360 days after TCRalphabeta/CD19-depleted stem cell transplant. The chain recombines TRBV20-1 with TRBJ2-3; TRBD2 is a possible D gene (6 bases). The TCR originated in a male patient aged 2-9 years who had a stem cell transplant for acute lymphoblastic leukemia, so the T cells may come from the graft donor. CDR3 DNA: TGCAGTGCTAGGGGACTTAATACGCAGTATTTT. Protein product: CSARGLNTQYF.